This T cell receptor beta chain was observed in a study of somatic mutations in cytotoxic T cells in rheumatoid arthritis. The germline CDR1 and CDR2 sequences are SGHRS and YFSETQ. V lost 1 base to trimming and J lost 5 bases, with 1 base between them. This CDR3 has 11 residues. Measured with immunoSEQ multiplex PCR; TCRdb has only the in-frame clones, and not every one. The sample lists tens of thousands of clones, around 86% occurring once. V and J are TRBV5-1 and TRBJ2-1; D remains unclear. This clonotype was obtained from an adult with rheumatoid arthritis. The sequenced sample consisted of CD8+ T cells sorted from blood. The chain's CDR3 is CASSLNNEQFF. DNA of the CDR3: TGCGCCAGCAGCTTGAACAATGAGCAGTTCTTC.